What follows is one T cell receptor (beta chain) and its context. The data originate from a study of control samples from healthy donors and cancer patients. Germline CDR1 reads MDHEN; CDR2 reads SYDVKM. Between the trimmed V and J ends, which lost 6 bases and 4 bases, there was a span of 12 bases. The CDR3 length is 14 residues. Only in-frame clones appear in the TCRdb table, and some are missing; sequencing was by immunoSEQ multiplex PCR. The profile covers tens of thousands of clones, with 90% to 95% appearing a single time and around 14% taken by the ten largest. This TCR was sampled from a man aged 30 to 45 in good health. The sequencing sample was made of blood. V is TRBV28 and J is TRBJ2-2; D is uncertain. This CDR3 is CASRSGTPTGELFF. The CDR3 region has the DNA TGTGCCAGCAGGTCGGGTACTCCCACCGGGGAGCTGTTTTTT.